Here is one T cell receptor (beta chain) with its context. No antigen is known for it. Germline CDR1 and CDR2: MNHNY and SVGAGI (reference sequence). Trimming took off 2 bases at V and 5 bases at J, with 9 bases between the two ends. This CDR3 contains 13 residues. The entry originates in a study of T-cell memory formation after mild COVID-19. The overall study: TCR clusters were largely donor specific. Broader study findings: Contracting clones, day 15 to 85, had balanced CD4/CD8, and later expanders favored CD4+. Cross-reactive memory appears to have joined, as suggested by some responding clones showing up in pre-infection memory.

Researchers used 5'RACE with constant-segment primers to make TCR alpha and TCR beta cDNA libraries that carry sample barcodes and UMIs. TCRdb re-called the 5' RACE reads through MiXCR, storing one row per CDR3 protein. The sample consists of 470,000 or so distinct CDR3 sequences, 25% of them appearing once. The sequencing input was PBMCs or a T cell subset sorted from them (not recorded which). The clonotype comes from an adult woman who had mild COVID-19 (a few samples of this study predate the infection). Cell type and time point are not known. The chain combines TRBV6-6 with TRBJ2-5; D is undetermined. The CDR3: CASSYPSEETQYF. For the CDR3, the DNA is TGTGCCAGCAGTTACCCCAGTGAGGAGACCCAGTACTTC.